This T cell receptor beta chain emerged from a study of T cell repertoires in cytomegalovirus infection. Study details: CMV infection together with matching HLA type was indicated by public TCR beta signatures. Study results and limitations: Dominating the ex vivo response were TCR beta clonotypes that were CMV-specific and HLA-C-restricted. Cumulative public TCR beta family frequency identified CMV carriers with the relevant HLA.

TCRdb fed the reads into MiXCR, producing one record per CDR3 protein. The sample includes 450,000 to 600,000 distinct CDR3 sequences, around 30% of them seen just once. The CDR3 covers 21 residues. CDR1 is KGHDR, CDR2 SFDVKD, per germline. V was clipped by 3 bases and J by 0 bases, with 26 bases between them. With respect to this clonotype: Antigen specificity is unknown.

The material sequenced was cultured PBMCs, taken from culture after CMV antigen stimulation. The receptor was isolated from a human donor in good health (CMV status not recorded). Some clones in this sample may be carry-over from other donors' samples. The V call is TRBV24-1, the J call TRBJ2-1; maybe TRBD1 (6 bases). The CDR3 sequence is CATSDPGTRRAGVSSYNEQFF. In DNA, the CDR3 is TGTGCCACCAGTGATCCCGGGACCCGGAGAGCAGGGGTTAGCTCCTACAATGAGCAGTTCTTC.